This T cell receptor (beta chain) originates from a study of blood T cell repertoires in COVID-19. At the level of the study: The United States, Italy and Spain provided the acute and convalescent COVID-19 samples. T cells, B-cell-depleted T cells, or PBMCs supplied cDNA or gDNA.

The CDR3 has 15 residues. The V and J ends lost 3 bases and 1 base respectively, with 10 bases between them. Germline V CDR1 and CDR2: DFQATT, SNEGSKA (reference sequence). Original processing notes: The assay estimated nucleated cells by amplifying reference gene primers. Generated by immunoSEQ multiplex PCR, the TCRdb table keeps only in-frame clones and is missing some. The D gene and trimming were derived from the DNA, and the V and J assignments and clone size from that table. This sample has 100,000 to 150,000 clones, with roughly nine tenths found just once. This clone was seen a single time. Material: peripheral blood. The chain couples TRBV20-1 to TRBJ1-6; D ambiguous. This clonotype was obtained from a woman aged 70-85 years with COVID-19, enrolled during active disease. Written as DNA, the CDR3 is TGCAGTGCTAGTCTCCCGCGATCCTATAATTCACCCCTCCACTTT. Protein: CSASLPRSYNSPLHF.